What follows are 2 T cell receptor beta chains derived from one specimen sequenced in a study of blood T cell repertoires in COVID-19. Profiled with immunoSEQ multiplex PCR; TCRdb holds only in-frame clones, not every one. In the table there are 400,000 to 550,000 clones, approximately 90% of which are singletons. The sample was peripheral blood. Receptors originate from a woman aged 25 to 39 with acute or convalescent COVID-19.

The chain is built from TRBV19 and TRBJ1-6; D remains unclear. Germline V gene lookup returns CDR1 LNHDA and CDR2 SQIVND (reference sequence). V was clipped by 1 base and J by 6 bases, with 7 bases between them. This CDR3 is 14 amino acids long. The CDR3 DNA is TGTGCCAGTAGTATAGGAGGCCCTAATTCACCCCTCCACTTT. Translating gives CASSIGGPNSPLHF.

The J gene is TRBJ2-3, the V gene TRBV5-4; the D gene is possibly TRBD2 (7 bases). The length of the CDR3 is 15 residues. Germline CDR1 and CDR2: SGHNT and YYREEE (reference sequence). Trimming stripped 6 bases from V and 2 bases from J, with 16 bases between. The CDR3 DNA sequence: TGTGCCAGCACCCTGGGGGGGGCCCCCACAGATACGCAGTATTTT. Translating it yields CASTLGGAPTDTQYF.